These 5 T cell receptor beta chains originate from one sample sequenced in a study of CD8+ T cells in alopecia areata. Treatment: oral pan-JAK inhibitor, 5-10 mg twice daily. In each case, RNA was isolated and then reverse transcribed into cDNA as the sequencing template. TCRdb keeps only in-frame clones here, not all; method: immunoSEQ multiplex PCR. The sample lists over 95,000 clones; approximately 66% were seen once. The sequenced sample was CD8+ T cells sorted from blood, obtained at week 4, from a patient treated with tofacitinib. Receptors were obtained from a human donor with alopecia areata.

The CDR3 protein is CASSIGGRVNEQFF. In DNA, the CDR3 is TGTGCCAGTAGTATCGGCGGGAGGGTGAATGAGCAGTTCTTC. The chain recombines TRBV19 with TRBJ2-1, with TRBD2 identical over 9 bases. This CDR3 comprises 14 residues. Germline CDR1 is LNHDA and CDR2 is SQIVND (reference sequence). Trimming took 3 bases from V and 7 from J; bases not matched to a gene: 4.

This clone turned up a few times. The chain uses TRBV5-1 and TRBJ2-1; possible D gene TRBD1, 6 bases. Deletions cut 2 bases from V and 8 bases from J, with 11 bases between. CDR3 size: 13 residues. Germline V gives CDR1 SGHRS, CDR2 YFSETQ. CDR3 nucleotide sequence: TGCGCCAGCAGCTTTGGGGGCACGGATGAGCAGTTCTTC. This gives the protein CASSFGGTDEQFF.

The chain combines TRBV2 with TRBJ2-1; D gene uncertain. Trimming shortened V by 4 bases and J by 15 bases, and 4 bases separated the two germline ends. The germline V gene has CDR1 SNHLY and CDR2 FYNNEI. There are 8 residues in the CDR3. The CDR3 reads CASSVSFF. In DNA, the CDR3 is TGTGCCAGCAGTGTCTCGTTCTTC.

The count of this clone is one. V is TRBV5-1 and J is TRBJ2-7; D is ambiguous. The V end lost 2 bases, the J end lost 7 bases, and 16 bases lay between the germline ends. The CDR3 runs 14 residues. Germline V gene lookup returns CDR1 SGHRS and CDR2 YFSETQ. The DNA of the CDR3 is TGCGCCAGCAGCTTACTAACGGACCAGAATGAGCAGTACTTC. It translates to CASSLLTDQNEQYF.

This rearrangement joins TRBV28 to TRBJ2-7; D gene unclear. Germline V gene data show CDR1 as MDHEN and CDR2 as SYDVKM. V was cut by 4 bases and J by 6 bases, with 19 bases left in between. The CDR3 runs 15 residues. The CDR3 DNA follows: TGTGCCAGCAGTTCAGTGAGCAGCGTCAAGCGCGAGCAGTACTTC. Translation gives CASSSVSSVKREQYF.